The sequence of this TCR beta chain was determined in a study of brain T cells in children with intractable seizures. The V end lost 4 bases, the J end lost 4 bases, and 18 bases lay between the germline ends. This CDR3 is 16 amino acids long. Germline assignment: CDR1 SGHAT and CDR2 FQNNGV. Libraries were prepared by immunoSEQ multiplex PCR; TCRdb keeps only in-frame clonotypes and omits some of them. The sample yields fewer than 85,000 clones, around 93% seen once. The sequence was collected from a boy under two years old with tuberous sclerosis and intractable seizures. The chain has TRBV11-2 and TRBJ2-3; tentatively, D is TRBD2 (6 bases). Sequencing used peripheral blood, obtained at surgery. The DNA for the CDR3 is TGTGCCAGCAGCTGGGTTTCGACTACGGGGGCAGATACGCAGTATTTT. It translates to CASSWVSTTGADTQYF.